This T cell receptor (beta chain) is drawn from a study of T cell changes during pregnancy in multiple sclerosis. Trimming took off 6 bases at V and 6 bases at J, with 9 bases between the two ends. CDR1 and CDR2 (germline): LNHDA, SQIVND (reference sequence). The CDR3 is 12 residues long. Assay: immunoSEQ multiplex PCR; the TCRdb copy retains only in-frame clones and omits some. The sample contains approximately 11,000 clones, more than 75% of which appear only once. This clone was seen a handful of times. Specimen: CD8+ T cells from peripheral blood mononuclear cells, collected after pregnancy. The rearrangement links TRBV19 to TRBJ2-1; possible D gene TRBD1, 6 bases. This TCR was recovered from a female donor in good health, enrolled as a control in a pregnancy study. CDR3 protein: CASRAGVNEQFF. CDR3 nucleotides: TGTGCCAGTAGGGCAGGGGTCAATGAGCAGTTCTTC.